This T cell receptor (beta chain) comes out of a study of T cell responses to AZD1222 COVID-19 vaccine. Findings and limits, study-wide: Recipients of AZD1222 seropositive at baseline numbered only 5 or 6.

The CDR3 runs to 13 residues. Per the germline V gene, CDR1 is SGHRS and CDR2 is YFSETQ. V lost 2 bases and J 2 bases, leaving 7 bases between the germline ends. Turning to this clone: Its target is unknown.

Only in-frame clones appear in the TCRdb table, and some are missing; sequencing was by immunoSEQ multiplex PCR. Here the sample spans 140,000 to 150,000 clones, roughly 92% being singletons. This sample comprised peripheral blood, obtained on day 0 of AZD1222 vaccination. This chain uses TRBV5-1 with TRBJ1-1; perhaps TRBD1 as D (6 bases). The TCR was taken from an adult in good health. CDR3 sequence reads: CASSFGGNTEAFF. The CDR3 nucleotides are TGCGCCAGCAGCTTTGGGGGCAACACTGAAGCTTTCTTT.